This TCR beta chain was found in a study of blood T cell repertoires in COVID-19. For the study at large: The origin of the acute and convalescent COVID-19 samples was the United States, Italy and Spain.

Original processing methods: Estimation of nucleated cell counts was performed using reference gene primer amplification. The repertoire was sequenced with immunoSEQ multiplex PCR; TCRdb's copy has only in-frame clones and lacks some. D and trimming were read from the DNA, whereas the V and J calls and clone size are those reported in that table. The profile shows 160,000 or so clones, 80% to 90% of them singletons. Those who participated ranged in age from 18 to 89 years and resided in about two dozen US areas. Symptom resolution, clearance, or two negative PCRs marked the recovered donors of Cohort 3. Sequences were obtained from PBMCs or T cells enriched from blood (not recorded which). The clonotype comes from a man aged 45-65 years who had recovered from COVID-19.

CDR3 sequence reads: CASNDRTTGYTF. The DNA for the CDR3 is TGTGCCAGCAACGACCGGACAACCGGCTACACCTTC. The chain employs TRBV11-2 and TRBJ1-2, with TRBD1 as a possible D gene (5 bases). The CDR3 runs to 12 residues. Germline V gene data show CDR1 as SGHAT and CDR2 as FQNNGV. V shed 7 bases and J shed 8 bases, with 14 bases lying between them.